This T cell receptor beta chain comes out of a study of blood T cell repertoires in COVID-19. The protocol was immunoSEQ multiplex PCR, while the TCRdb copy is restricted to in-frame clones and leaves out a portion. The sample consists of more than 70,000 clones, 86% of them appearing once. Deletions cut 2 bases from V and 4 bases from J, with 10 bases between. The V gene's germline CDR1 is SGDLS and CDR2 YYNGEE. CDR3 length: 14 amino acids. This clonotype was sampled from a man aged 55 to 70 with acute or convalescent COVID-19. The rearrangement uses TRBV9 and TRBJ1-5; the D is unclear. Sequencing was carried out using peripheral blood. CDR3 loop: CASSVSGMNQPQHF. In nucleotides, the CDR3 is TGTGCCAGCAGCGTCTCCGGGATGAATCAGCCCCAGCATTTT.